One sample yielded the 10 T cell receptor beta chains listed below, sequenced in a study of blood T cells in healthy people across ages. With a J-beta primer mix and a sample-barcoded 5' primer, a second PCR ran about 6 to 11 cycles. MiXCR was run by TCRdb on the 5' RACE reads, yielding one entry per CDR3 protein. The table records about 540,000 distinct CDR3 sequences, under 30% of them present only once. These data were likewise used in another study, on T cells of mothers and their children.

The sample comprised blood. The receptor source for this set is a boy aged 10-17 years in good health.

The sample holds a few counts of this clonotype. The rearrangement joins TRBV27 to TRBJ1-4; D remains ambiguous. The length of the CDR3 is 13 residues. In germline, CDR1 is MNHEY, CDR2 SMNVEV (reference sequence). V was shortened by 0 bases and J by 7 bases, with 6 bases between the two germline ends. The CDR3 sequence is CASSLSGVEKLFF. The CDR3 bases are TGTGCCAGCAGTTTATCCGGGGTTGAAAAACTGTTTTTT.

V usage is TRBV5-1 and J usage is TRBJ2-7, with 8 nucleotides matching TRBD2. The germline gives CDR1 SGHRS, CDR2 YFSETQ. CDR3 length: 15 residues. With 0 bases clipped from V and 3 bases from J, the junction kept 5 bases outside the gene matches. CDR3 sequence reads: CASSLGLATIYEQYF. CDR3 sequence (DNA): TGCGCCAGCAGCTTGGGACTAGCGACGATCTACGAGCAGTACTTC.

This clonotype was found a few times. This chain connects TRBV7-8 to TRBJ2-2, with D maybe TRBD2 (5 bases). The germline V gene encodes CDR1 SGHVS and CDR2 FQNEAQ. V dropped 6 bases and J dropped 5 bases, with 10 bases sitting between them. The CDR3 length is 13 residues. DNA for the CDR3: TGTGCCAGCAGTGCGTCGGGAACCGGGGAGCTGTTTTTT. It codes for CASSASGTGELFF.

This clonotype was seen a handful of times. The gene calls are TRBV6-2 or TRBV6-3 and TRBJ1-1, with 7 bases matching TRBD1. The CDR3 runs 14 residues. J was trimmed by 5 bases and V by 4 bases; bases with no gene match: 7. The germline V gene encodes CDR1 MNHEY and CDR2 SVGEGT. The CDR3 protein is CASSFLTTGTEAFF. CDR3 coding DNA: TGTGCCAGCAGTTTTCTCACGACAGGGACTGAAGCTTTCTTT.

Note on this clonotype: Because it lacks the conserved phenylalanine or tryptophan at the end, this CDR3 is likely a read error. V gene TRBV20-1 combines with J gene TRBJ2-7; a weak D match, TRBD1 (6 bases). Trimming left V 1 base short and J 7 bases short, with 14 bases between. There are 13 residues in the CDR3. Germline CDR1 and CDR2: DFQATT and SNEGSKA (reference sequence). For the CDR3, the DNA is TGCAGTGCTAGAGGTCAGGGGTGGAAGGAGCAGTACTCC. It yields the protein CSARGQGWKEQYS.

V usage is TRBV29-1 and J usage is TRBJ2-3; 7 nucleotides agree with TRBD1. Germline V gene data show CDR1 as SQVTM and CDR2 as ANQGSEA. CDR3 size: 15 residues. After removal of 6 bases from V and 2 bases from J, the junction contained 11 bases not matched to a gene. The CDR3 reads CSVLPPTGITDTQYF. CDR3 bases: TGCAGCGTCCTCCCTCCGACAGGGATCACAGATACGCAGTATTTT.

CDR3 sequence reads: CASSATGIPQETQYF. The CDR3 DNA sequence: TGTGCCAGCAGCGCGACAGGGATCCCCCAAGAGACCCAGTACTTC. This sequence joins TRBV9 and TRBJ2-5; 7 bases map to TRBD1. The CDR3 spans 15 residues. Unmatched junction bases numbered 6, after V lost 3 bases and J lost 1 base. Germline V CDR1 and CDR2: SGDLS, YYNGEE.

This clonotype was seen more than once but under ten times. The chain recombines TRBV20-1 with TRBJ2-7; no clear D. Trimming took off 3 bases at V and 3 bases at J, with 9 bases between the two ends. This CDR3 region has 12 residues. The V gene's germline CDR1 is DFQATT and CDR2 SNEGSKA (reference sequence). As DNA, the CDR3 is TGCAGTGCTAGGATGCGGATCTACGAGCAGTACTTC. Translating it yields CSARMRIYEQYF.

This clonotype was observed a handful of times. V usage is TRBV29-1 and J usage is TRBJ2-1, with 11 bases lining up with TRBD2. Per the germline V gene, CDR1 is SQVTM and CDR2 is ANQGSEA. The CDR3 has 17 residues. The J segment lost 0 bases and the V segment lost 6 bases, leaving 10 bases of the junction unmatched. In DNA form, the CDR3 reads TGCAGCGTCTCCGGGACTAGCGGTTATAGCTCCTACAATGAGCAGTTCTTC. Residues: CSVSGTSGYSSYNEQFF.

The chain's CDR3 is CSAKKLARDRGEGYTF. CDR3 sequence (DNA): TGCAGTGCTAAGAAGTTGGCCCGAGACAGGGGTGAAGGCTACACCTTC. The chain uses TRBV20-1 and TRBJ1-2, with 8 bases that match TRBD1. CDR1 and CDR2 (germline): DFQATT, SNEGSKA (reference sequence). The ends lost 4 bases at V and 8 bases at J; junction bases unmatched: 18. The CDR3 contains 16 residues.